This TCR beta chain came from a study of T cell responses to AZD1222 COVID-19 vaccine. About the research overall: Second doses were pooled across both intervals (about 4 or about 12 weeks). Study-wide results and caveats: Mostly white British, mostly female donors; authors suggested clonal diversity may be underestimated. The span of vaccine-associated CD4 TCRs extended across spike, with dominance at 160-218 and 743-854.

Trimming left V 4 bases short and J 0 bases short, with 9 bases between. From germline, CDR1 is SEHNR and CDR2 FQNEAQ (reference sequence). This CDR3 has 14 amino acids. Only in-frame clones appear in the TCRdb table, and some are missing; sequencing was by immunoSEQ multiplex PCR. The sample consists of some 170,000 clones, less than 90% of them appearing once. About this clone itself: The antigen is not known.

The TCR comes from an adult in good health. This rearrangement joins TRBV7-9 to TRBJ1-1; no clear D. Specimen: peripheral blood, collected on day 0 of AZD1222 vaccination. CDR3 sequence reads: CASSSHMMNTEAFF. In DNA, the CDR3 is TGTGCCAGCAGCTCCCACATGATGAACACTGAAGCTTTCTTT. Full variable domain (rest looked up from reference TRBV7-9 and TRBJ1-1): DTGVSQNPRHKITKRGQNVTFRCDPISEHNRLYWYRQTLGQGPEFLTYFQNEAQLEKSRLLSDRFSAERPKGSFSTLEIQRTEQGDSAMYLCASSSHMMNTEAFFGQGTRLTVV.